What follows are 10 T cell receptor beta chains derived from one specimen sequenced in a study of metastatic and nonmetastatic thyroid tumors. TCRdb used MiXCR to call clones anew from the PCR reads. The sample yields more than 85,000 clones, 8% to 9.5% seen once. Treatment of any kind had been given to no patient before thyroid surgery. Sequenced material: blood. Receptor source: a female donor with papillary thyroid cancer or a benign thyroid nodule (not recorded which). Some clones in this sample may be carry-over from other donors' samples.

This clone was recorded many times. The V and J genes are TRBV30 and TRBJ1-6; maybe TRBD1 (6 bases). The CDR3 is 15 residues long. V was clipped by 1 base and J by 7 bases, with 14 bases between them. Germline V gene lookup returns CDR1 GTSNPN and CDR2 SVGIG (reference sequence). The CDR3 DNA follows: TGTGCCTGGAGTGGGGGGGGACAAAGAAATTCACCCCTCCACTTT. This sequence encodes CAWSGGGQRNSPLHF.

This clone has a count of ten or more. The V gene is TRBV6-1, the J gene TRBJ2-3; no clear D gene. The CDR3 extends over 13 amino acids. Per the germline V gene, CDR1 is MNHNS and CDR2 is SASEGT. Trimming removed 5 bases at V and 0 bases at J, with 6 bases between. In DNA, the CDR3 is TGTGCCAGCAGTAGAGACAGCACAGATACGCAGTATTTT. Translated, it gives CASSRDSTDTQYF.

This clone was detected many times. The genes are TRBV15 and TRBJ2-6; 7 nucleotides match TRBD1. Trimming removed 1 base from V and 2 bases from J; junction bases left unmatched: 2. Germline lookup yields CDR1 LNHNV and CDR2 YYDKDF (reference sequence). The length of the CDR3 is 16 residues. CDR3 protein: CATSRGQGTGANVLTF. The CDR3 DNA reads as TGTGCCACCAGCAGAGGACAGGGTACTGGGGCCAACGTCCTGACTTTC.

The CDR3 nucleotides are TGTGCCAGCAGCTTAACGGGCAGGGTGGGCATGGACACTGAAGCTTTCTTT. Translation gives CASSLTGRVGMDTEAFF. The V and J genes are TRBV7-3 and TRBJ1-1, with D maybe TRBD1 (5 bases). Germline lookup yields CDR1 SGHTA and CDR2 FQGTGA. The CDR3 sequence is 17 residues long. Trimming took off 0 bases at V and 3 bases at J, with 17 bases between the two ends.

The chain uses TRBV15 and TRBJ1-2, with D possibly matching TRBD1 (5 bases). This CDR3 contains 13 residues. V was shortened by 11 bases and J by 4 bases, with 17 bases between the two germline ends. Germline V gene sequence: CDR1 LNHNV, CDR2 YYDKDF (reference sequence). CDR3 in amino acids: CAWSSTGPYGYTF. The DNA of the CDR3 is TGTGCCTGGAGCAGTACAGGCCCCTATGGCTACACCTTC.

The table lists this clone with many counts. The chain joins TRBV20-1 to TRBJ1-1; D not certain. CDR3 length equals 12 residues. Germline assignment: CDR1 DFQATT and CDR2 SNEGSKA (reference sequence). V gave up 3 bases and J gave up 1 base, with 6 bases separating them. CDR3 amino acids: CSASMKNTEAFF. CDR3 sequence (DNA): TGCAGTGCTAGTATGAAGAACACTGAAGCTTTCTTT.

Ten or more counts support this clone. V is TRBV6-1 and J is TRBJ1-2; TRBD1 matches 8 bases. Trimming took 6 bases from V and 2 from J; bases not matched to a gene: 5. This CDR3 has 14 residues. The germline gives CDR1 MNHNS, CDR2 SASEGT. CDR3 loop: CASRLDRENYGYTF. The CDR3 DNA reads TGTGCCAGCAGATTGGACAGGGAGAACTATGGCTACACCTTC.

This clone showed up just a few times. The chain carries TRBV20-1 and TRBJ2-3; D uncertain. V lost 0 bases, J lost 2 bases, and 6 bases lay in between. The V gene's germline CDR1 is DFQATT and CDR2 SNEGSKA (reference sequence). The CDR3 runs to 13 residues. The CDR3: CSARDGYTDTQYF. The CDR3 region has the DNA TGCAGTGCTAGAGATGGGTACACAGATACGCAGTATTTT.

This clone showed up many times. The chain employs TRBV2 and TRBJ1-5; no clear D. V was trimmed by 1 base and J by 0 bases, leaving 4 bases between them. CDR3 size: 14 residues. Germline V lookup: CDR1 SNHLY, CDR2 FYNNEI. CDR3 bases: TGTGCCAGCAGTGAAGAGGTTAGCAATCAGCCCCAGCATTTT. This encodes CASSEEVSNQPQHF. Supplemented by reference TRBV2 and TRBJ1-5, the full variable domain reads EPEVTQTPSHQVTQMGQEVILRCVPISNHLYFYWYRQILGQKVEFLVSFYNNEISEKSEIFDDQFSVERPDGSNFTLKIRSTKLEDSAMYFCASSEEVSNQPQHFGDGTRLSIL.

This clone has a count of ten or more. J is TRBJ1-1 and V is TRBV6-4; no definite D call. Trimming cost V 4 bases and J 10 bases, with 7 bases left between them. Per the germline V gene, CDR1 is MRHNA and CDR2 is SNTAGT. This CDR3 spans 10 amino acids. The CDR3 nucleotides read TGTGCCAGCAGTGTATGGTCAGCTTTCTTT. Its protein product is CASSVWSAFF.